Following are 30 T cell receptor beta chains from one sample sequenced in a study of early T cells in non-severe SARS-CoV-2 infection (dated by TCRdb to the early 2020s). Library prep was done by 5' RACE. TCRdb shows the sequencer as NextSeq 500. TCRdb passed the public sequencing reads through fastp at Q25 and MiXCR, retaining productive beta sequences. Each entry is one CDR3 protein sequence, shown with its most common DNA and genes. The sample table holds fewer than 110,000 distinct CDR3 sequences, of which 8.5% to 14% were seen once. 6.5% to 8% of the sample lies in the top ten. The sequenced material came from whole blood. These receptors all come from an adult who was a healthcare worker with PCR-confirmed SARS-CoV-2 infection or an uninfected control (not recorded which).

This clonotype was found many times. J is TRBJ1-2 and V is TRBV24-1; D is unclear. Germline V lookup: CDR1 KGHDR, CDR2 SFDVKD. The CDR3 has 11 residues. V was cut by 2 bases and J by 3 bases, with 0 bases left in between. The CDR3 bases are TGTGCCACCAGTGATTACTATGGCTACACCTTC. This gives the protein CATSDYYGYTF.

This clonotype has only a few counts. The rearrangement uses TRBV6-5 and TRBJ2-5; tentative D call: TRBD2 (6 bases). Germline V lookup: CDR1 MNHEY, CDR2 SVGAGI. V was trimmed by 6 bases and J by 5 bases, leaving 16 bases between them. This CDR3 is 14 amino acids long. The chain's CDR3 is CASRPSGGRETQYF. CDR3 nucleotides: TGTGCCAGCAGACCCTCCGGGGGAAGGGAGACCCAGTACTTC.

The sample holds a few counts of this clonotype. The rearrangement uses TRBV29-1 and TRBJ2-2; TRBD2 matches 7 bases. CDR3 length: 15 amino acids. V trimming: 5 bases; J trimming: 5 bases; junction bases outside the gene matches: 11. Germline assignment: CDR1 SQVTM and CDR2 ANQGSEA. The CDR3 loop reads CSVRGLHGLTGELFF. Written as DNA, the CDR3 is TGCAGCGTTCGGGGACTACATGGTCTTACCGGGGAGCTGTTTTTT.

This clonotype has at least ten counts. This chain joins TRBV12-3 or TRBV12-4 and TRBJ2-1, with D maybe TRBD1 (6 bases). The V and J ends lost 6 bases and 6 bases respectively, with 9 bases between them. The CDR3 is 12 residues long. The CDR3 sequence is CASSSDSNEQFF. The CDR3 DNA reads TGTGCCAGCAGCTCGGACAGCAATGAGCAGTTCTTC.

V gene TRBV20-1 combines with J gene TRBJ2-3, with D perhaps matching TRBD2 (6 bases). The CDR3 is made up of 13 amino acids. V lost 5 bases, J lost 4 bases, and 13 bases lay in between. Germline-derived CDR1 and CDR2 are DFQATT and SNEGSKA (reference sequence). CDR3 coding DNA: TGCAGTGCTTTAGGAGGGCCTGCAGATACGCAGTATTTT. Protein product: CSALGGPADTQYF.

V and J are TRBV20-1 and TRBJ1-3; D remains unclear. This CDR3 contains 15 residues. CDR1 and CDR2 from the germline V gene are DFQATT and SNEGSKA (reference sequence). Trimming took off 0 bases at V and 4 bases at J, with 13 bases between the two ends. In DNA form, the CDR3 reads TGCAGTGCTAGAGACCCGACAAATTTCGGAAACACCATATATTTT. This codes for CSARDPTNFGNTIYF.

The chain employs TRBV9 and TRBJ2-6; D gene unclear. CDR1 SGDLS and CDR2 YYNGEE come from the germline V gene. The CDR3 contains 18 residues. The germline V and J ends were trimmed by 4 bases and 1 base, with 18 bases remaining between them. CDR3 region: CASSPKPIAMSGANVLTF. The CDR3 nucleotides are TGTGCCAGCAGCCCAAAACCTATCGCTATGTCTGGGGCCAACGTCCTGACTTTC.

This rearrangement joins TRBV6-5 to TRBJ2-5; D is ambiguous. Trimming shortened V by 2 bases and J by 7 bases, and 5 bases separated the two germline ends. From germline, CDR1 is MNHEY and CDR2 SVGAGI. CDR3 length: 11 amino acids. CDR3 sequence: CASSYLGTQYF. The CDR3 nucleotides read TGTGCCAGCAGTTACCTCGGGACCCAGTACTTC.

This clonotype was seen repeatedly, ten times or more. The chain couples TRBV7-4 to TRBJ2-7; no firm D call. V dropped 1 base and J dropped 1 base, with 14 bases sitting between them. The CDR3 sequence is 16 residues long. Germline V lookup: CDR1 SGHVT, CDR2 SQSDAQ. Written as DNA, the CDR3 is TGTGCCAGCAGCTTAGACCACCCTTCATATTCCTACGAGCAGTACTTC. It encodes CASSLDHPSYSYEQYF.

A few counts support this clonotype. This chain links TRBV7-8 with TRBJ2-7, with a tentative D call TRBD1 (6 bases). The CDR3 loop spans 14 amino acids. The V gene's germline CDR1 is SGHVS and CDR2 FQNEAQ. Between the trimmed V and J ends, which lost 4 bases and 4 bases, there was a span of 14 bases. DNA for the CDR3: TGTGCCAGCAGCTCCCCGGGACAACTGTACGAGCAGTACTTC. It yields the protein CASSSPGQLYEQYF.

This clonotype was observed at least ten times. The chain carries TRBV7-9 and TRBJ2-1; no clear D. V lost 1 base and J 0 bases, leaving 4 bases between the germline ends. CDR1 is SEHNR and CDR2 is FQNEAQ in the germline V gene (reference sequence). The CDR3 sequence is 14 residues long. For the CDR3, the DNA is TGTGCCAGCAGCTTAGAACACTCCTACAATGAGCAGTTCTTC. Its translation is CASSLEHSYNEQFF. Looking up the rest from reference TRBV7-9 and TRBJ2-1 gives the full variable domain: DTGVSQNPRHKITKRGQNVTFRCDPISEHNRLYWYRQTLGQGPEFLTYFQNEAQLEKSRLLSDRFSAERPKGSFSTLEIQRTEQGDSAMYLCASSLEHSYNEQFFGPGTRLTVL.

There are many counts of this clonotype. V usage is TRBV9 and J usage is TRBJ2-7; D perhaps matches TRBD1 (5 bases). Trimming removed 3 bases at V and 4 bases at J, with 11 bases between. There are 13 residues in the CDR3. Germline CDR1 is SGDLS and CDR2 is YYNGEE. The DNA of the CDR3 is TGTGCCAGCAGCGGGGCCCAGGGTTACGAGCAGTACTTC. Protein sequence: CASSGAQGYEQYF.

DNA for the CDR3: TGTGCTAGTGGTTTGGTACCAGGCGGATCCTACAATGAGCAGTTCTTC. This gives the protein CASGLVPGGSYNEQFF. The J gene is TRBJ2-1, the V gene TRBV12-5; no clear D gene. V lost 0 bases to trimming and J lost 1 base, with 10 bases between them. CDR3 length: 16 residues. Looked up from germline, CDR1 is LGHNT and CDR2 is FRNRAP.

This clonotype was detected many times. The chain's CDR3 is CSASGRGTGELFF. For the CDR3, the DNA is TGCAGTGCTTCAGGCAGGGGCACCGGGGAGCTGTTTTTT. V is TRBV20-1 and J is TRBJ2-2, with a possible D match to TRBD1 (6 bases). Germline V lookup: CDR1 DFQATT, CDR2 SNEGSKA (reference sequence). V lost 5 bases and J lost 4, with 11 bases in between. CDR3 size: 13 residues.

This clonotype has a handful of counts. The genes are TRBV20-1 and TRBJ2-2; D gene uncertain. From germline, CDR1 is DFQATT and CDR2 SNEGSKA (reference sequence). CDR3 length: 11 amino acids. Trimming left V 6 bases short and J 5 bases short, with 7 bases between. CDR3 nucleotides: TGCAGTGCGGGCCGGACCGGGGAGCTGTTTTTT. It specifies CSAGRTGELFF.

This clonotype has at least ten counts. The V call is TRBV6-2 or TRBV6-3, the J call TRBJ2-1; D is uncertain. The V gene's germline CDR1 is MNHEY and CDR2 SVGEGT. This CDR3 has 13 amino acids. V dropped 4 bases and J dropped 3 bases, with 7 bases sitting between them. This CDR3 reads CASSFKDYNEQFF. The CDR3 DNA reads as TGTGCCAGCAGTTTCAAGGACTACAATGAGCAGTTCTTC.

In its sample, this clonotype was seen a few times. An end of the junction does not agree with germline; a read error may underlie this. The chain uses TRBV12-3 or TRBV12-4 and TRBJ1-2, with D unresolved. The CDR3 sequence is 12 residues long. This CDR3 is CVSGLEKYGYTF. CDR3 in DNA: TGTGTCAGCGGTTTAGAGAAATATGGCTACACCTTC.

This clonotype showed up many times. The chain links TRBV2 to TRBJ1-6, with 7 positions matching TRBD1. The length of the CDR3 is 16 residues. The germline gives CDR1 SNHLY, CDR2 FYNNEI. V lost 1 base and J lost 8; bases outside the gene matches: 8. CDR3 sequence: CASSEDRQGGYSPLHF. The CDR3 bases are TGTGCCAGCAGTGAAGACCGACAGGGAGGTTATTCACCCCTCCACTTT.

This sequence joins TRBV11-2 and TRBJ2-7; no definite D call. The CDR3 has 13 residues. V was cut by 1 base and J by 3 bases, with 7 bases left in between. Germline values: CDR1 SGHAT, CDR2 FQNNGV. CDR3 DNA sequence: TGTGCCAGCAGCTTAGTTTCTCTCTACGAGCAGTACTTC. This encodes CASSLVSLYEQYF.

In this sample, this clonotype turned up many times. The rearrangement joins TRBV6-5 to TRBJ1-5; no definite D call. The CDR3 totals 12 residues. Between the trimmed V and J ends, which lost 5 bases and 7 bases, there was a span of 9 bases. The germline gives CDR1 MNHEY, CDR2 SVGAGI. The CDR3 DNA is TGTGCCAGCAGTACTTACGACCAGCCCCAGCATTTT. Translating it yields CASSTYDQPQHF.

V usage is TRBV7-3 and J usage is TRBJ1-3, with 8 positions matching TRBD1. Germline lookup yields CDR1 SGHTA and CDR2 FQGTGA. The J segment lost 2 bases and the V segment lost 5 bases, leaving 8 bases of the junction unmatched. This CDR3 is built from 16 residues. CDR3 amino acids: CASSLTGAPAGNTIYF. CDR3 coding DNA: TGTGCCAGCAGCCTGACAGGGGCCCCAGCTGGAAACACCATATATTTT. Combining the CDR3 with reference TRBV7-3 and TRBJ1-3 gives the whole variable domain GAGVSQTPSNKVTEKGKYVELRCDPISGHTALYWYRQSLGQGPEFLIYFQGTGAADDSGLPNDRFFAVRPEGSVSTLKIQRTERGDSAVYLCASSLTGAPAGNTIYFGEGSWLTVV.

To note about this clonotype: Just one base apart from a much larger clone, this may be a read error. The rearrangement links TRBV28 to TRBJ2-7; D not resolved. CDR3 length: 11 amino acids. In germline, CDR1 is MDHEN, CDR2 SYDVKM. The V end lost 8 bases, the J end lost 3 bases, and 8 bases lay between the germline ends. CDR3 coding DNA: TGTGCCAGCCGCCCTAACTACGAGCAGTACTTC. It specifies CASRPNYEQYF.

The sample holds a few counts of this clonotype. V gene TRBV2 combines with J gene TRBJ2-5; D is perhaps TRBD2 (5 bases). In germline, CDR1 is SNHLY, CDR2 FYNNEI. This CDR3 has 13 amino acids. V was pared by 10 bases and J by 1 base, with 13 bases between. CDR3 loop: CATVFSVQETQYF. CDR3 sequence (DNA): TGTGCCACGGTTTTTAGCGTCCAAGAGACCCAGTACTTC.

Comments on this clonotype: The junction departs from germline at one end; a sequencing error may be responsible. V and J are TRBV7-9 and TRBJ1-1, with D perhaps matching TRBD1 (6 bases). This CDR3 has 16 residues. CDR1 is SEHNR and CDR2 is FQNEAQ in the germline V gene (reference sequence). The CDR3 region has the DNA TGTGCCGGCAGCTCTAAGGGGGTTACTACGGGGACTGAAGCTTTCTTT. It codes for CAGSSKGVTTGTEAFF.

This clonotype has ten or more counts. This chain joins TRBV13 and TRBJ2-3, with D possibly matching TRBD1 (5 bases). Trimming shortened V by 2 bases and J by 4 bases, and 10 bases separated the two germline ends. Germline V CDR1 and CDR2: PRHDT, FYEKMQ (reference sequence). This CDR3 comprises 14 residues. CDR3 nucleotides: TGTGCCAGCAGCTTAACCCAGGGCTCAGATACGCAGTATTTT. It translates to CASSLTQGSDTQYF.

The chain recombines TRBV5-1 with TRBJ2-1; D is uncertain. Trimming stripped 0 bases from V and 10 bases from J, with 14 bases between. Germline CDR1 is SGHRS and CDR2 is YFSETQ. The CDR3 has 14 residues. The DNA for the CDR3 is TGCGCCAGCAGCTTGGAGGGCCCGCGGTTGGAGCAGTTCTTC. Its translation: CASSLEGPRLEQFF.

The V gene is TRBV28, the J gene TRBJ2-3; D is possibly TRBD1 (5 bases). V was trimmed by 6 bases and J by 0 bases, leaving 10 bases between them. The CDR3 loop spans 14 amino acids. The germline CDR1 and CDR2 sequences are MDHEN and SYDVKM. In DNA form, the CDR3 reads TGTGCCAGCAGCTTAGGGGCTAGCACAGATACGCAGTATTTT. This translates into CASSLGASTDTQYF.

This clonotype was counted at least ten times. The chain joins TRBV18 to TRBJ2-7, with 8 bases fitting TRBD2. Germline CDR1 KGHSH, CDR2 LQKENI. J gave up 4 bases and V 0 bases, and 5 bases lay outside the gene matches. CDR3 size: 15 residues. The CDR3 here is CASSPPSGGGYEQYF. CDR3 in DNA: TGTGCCAGCTCACCACCGTCGGGAGGGGGATACGAGCAGTACTTC.

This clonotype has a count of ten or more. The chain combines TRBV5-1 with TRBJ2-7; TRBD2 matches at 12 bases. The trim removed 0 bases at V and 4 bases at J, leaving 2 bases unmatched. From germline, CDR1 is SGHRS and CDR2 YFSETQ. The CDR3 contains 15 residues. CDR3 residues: CASSLETSGSYEQYF. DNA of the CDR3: TGCGCCAGCAGCTTGGAGACTAGCGGGAGTTACGAGCAGTACTTC.

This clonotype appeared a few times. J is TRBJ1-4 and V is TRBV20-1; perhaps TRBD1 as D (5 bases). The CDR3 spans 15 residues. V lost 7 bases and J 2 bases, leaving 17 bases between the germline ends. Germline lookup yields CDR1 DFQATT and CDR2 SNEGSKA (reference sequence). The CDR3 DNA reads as TGCAGTGTATCACCCCCAGGGACTACTAATGAAAAACTGTTTTTT. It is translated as CSVSPPGTTNEKLFF.